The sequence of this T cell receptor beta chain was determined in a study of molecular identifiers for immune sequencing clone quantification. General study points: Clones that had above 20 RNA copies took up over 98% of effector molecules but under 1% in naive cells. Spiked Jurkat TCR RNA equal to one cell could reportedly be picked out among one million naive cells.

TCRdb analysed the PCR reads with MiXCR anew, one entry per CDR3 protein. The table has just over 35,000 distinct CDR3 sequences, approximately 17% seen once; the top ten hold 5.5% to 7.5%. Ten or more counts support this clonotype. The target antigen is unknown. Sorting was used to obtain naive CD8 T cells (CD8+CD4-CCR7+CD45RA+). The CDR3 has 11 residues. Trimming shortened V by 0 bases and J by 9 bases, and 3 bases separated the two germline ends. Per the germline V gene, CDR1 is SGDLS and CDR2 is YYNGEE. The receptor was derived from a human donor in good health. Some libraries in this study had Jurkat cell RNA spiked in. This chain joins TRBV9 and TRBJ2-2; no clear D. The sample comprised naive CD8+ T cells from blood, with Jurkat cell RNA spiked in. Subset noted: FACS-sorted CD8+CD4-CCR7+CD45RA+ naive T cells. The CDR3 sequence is CASSVGRELFF. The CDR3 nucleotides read TGTGCCAGCAGCGTAGGTCGGGAGCTGTTTTTT.